A selection of T cell receptor beta chains follows, all from one sample in a study of CXCR3-negative and CXCR3-positive naive CD8 T cells. One entry per CDR3 protein, without DNA, is what TCRdb gives after re-calling the 5' RACE reads. Its table records under 60,000 distinct CDR3 sequences. Material for sequencing was naive CXCR3+ CD8+ T cells from blood. These receptors came from a human donor in good health. Some clones in this sample may be carry-over from other donors' samples. The CDR3 runs from the conserved cysteine through the conserved F or W.

V: TRBV27; J: TRBJ1-1; CDR3: CASSFFDRAKNTEAFF
V: TRBV25-1; J: TRBJ2-5; CDR3: CASSDWAVAQETQYF
V: TRBV4-3; J: TRBJ2-2; CDR3: CASSQIDRDTGELFF
V: TRBV20-1; J: TRBJ1-1; CDR3: CSANGQDPEAFF
V: TRBV18; J: TRBJ2-1; CDR3: CASSPPAGQSNEQFF
V: TRBV20-1; J: TRBJ2-7; CDR3: CSAPGLAGGLTYEQYF
V: TRBV20-1; J: TRBJ2-1; CDR3: CSAPPGQDYNEQFF
V: TRBV7-6; J: TRBJ2-2; CDR3: CASSLVLGQGGTGELFF
V: TRBV13; J: TRBJ2-7; CDR3: CASSPGEGAYEQYF
V: TRBV12-3/TRBV12-4; J: TRBJ2-3; CDR3: CASSFPGYGTDTQYF
V: TRBV7-9; J: TRBJ1-4; CDR3: CASSLVQEISTNEKLFF
V: TRBV7-2; J: TRBJ2-7; CDR3: CASSLIERGGGEQYF
V: TRBV6-4; J: TRBJ2-2; CDR3: CASSLSQGDTGELFF
V: TRBV6-6; J: TRBJ2-1; CDR3: CASSWDRNEQFF
V: TRBV7-9; J: TRBJ2-3; CDR3: CASSIGPQGLWDSISTDTQYF
V: TRBV10-1; J: TRBJ2-7; CDR3: CASSEDTYEQYF
V: TRBV27; J: TRBJ2-2; CDR3: CASSLSDSANTGELFF
V: TRBV24-1; J: TRBJ2-7; CDR3: CATPPTGQGYEQYF
V: TRBV5-4; J: TRBJ2-1; CDR3: CASSFSSGLKFF
V: TRBV2; J: TRBJ2-7; CDR3: CASTVPSTGGSYEQYF
V: TRBV7-2; J: TRBJ2-3; CDR3: CASSPWTSGYTDTQYF
V: TRBV7-2; J: TRBJ2-7; CDR3: CASRPQGAQDEQYF